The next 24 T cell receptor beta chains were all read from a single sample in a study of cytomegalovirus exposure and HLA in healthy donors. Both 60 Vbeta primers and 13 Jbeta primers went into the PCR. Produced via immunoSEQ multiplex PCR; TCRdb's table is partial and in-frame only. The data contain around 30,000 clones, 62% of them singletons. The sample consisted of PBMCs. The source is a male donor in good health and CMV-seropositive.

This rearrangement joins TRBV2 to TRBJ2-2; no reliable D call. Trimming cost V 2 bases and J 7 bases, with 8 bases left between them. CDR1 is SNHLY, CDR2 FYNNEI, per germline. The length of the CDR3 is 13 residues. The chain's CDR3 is CASSESVVGELFF. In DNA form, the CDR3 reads TGTGCCAGCAGTGAATCTGTCGTCGGGGAGCTGTTTTTT.

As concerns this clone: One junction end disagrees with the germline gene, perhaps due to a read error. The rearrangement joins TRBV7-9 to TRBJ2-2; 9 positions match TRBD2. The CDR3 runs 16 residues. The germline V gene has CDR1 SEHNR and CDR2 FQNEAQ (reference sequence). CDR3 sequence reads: CSSSQGLAPNTGELFF. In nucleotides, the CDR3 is TGTTCCAGCAGCCAAGGACTAGCGCCGAACACCGGGGAGCTGTTTTTT.

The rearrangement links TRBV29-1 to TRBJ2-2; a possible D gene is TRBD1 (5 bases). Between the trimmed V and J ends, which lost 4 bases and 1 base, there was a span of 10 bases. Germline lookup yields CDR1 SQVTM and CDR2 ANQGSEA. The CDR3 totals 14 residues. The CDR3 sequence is CSVVEDKNTGELFF. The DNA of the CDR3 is TGCAGCGTTGTCGAGGACAAGAACACCGGGGAGCTGTTTTTT.

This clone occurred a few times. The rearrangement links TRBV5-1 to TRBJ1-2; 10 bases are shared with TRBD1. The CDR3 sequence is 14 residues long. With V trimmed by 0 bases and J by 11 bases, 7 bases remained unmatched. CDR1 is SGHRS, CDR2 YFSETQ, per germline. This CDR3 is CASSLGQGARGYTF. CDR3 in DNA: TGCGCCAGCAGCTTGGGACAGGGGGCGCGTGGATACACCTTC. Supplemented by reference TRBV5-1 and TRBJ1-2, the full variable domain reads KAGVTQTPRYLIKTRGQQVTLSCSPISGHRSVSWYQQTPGQGLQFLFEYFSETQRNKGNFPGRFSGRQFSNSRSEMNVSTLELGDSALYLCASSLGQGARGYTFGSGTRLTVV.

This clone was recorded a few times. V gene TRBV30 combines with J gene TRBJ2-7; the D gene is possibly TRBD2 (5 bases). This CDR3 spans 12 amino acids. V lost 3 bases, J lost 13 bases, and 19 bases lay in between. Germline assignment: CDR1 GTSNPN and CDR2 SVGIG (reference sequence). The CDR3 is CAWSQVSGPRYF. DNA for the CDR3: TGTGCCTGGAGCCAAGTAAGCGGCCCCAGATACTTC.

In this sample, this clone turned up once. The CDR3 DNA is TGTGCCAGCAGACAGGGTTTCGTGAACACCGGGGAGCTGTTTTTT. This gives the protein CASRQGFVNTGELFF. This chain joins TRBV6-1 and TRBJ2-2, with D maybe TRBD1 (6 bases). CDR3 length: 15 residues. Germline V gene lookup returns CDR1 MNHNS and CDR2 SASEGT. V lost 6 bases to trimming and J lost 1 base, with 12 bases between them.

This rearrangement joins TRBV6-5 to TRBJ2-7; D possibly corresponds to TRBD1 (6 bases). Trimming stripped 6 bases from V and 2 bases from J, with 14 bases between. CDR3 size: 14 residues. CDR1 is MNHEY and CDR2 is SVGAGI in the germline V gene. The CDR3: CASRRRDTAYEQYF. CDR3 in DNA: TGTGCCAGCAGGCGCCGGGACACGGCCTACGAGCAGTACTTC.

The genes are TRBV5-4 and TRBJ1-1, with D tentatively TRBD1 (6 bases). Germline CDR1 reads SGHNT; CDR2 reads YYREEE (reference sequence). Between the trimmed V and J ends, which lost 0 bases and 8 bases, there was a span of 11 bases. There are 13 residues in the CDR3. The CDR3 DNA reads TGTGCCAGCAGCTTGGCGATACAGGGCGAAGCTTTCTTT. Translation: CASSLAIQGEAFF.

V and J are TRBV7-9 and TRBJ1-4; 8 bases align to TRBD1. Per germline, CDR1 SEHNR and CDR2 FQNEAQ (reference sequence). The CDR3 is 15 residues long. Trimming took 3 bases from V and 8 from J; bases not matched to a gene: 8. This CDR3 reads CASSLQGALGEKLFF. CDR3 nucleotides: TGTGCCAGCAGCTTGCAGGGGGCGTTGGGAGAAAAACTGTTTTTT. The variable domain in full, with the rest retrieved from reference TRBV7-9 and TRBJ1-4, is DTGVSQNPRHKITKRGQNVTFRCDPISEHNRLYWYRQTLGQGPEFLTYFQNEAQLEKSRLLSDRFSAERPKGSFSTLEIQRTEQGDSAMYLCASSLQGALGEKLFFGSGTQLSVL.

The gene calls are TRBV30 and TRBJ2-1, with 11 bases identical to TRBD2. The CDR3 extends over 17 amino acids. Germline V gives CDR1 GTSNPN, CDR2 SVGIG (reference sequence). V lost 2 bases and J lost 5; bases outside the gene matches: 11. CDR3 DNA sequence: TGTGCCTGGAGTACGTCCCGGACTAGCGGGTCGAACAATGAGCAGTTCTTC. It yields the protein CAWSTSRTSGSNNEQFF.

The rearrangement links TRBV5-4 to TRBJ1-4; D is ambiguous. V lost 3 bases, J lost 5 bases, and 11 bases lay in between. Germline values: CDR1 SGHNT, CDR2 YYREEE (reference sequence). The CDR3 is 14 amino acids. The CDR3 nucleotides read TGTGCCAGCAGCTCGGGGAATAGGAATGAAAAACTGTTTTTT. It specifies CASSSGNRNEKLFF.

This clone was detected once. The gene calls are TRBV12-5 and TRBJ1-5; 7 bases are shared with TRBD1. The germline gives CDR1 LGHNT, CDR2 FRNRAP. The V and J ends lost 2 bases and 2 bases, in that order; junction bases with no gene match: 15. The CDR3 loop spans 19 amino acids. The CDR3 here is CASGLFRQGERVGNQPQHF. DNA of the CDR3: TGTGCTAGTGGTTTGTTTCGGCAGGGGGAGCGTGTTGGCAATCAGCCCCAGCATTTT.

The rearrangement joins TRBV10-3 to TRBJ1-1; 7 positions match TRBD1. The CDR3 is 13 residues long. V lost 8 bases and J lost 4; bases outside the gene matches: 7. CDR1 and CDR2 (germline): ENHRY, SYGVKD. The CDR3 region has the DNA TGTGCCATCCGAGAGACAGGGTCCACTGAAGCTTTCTTT. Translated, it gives CAIRETGSTEAFF.

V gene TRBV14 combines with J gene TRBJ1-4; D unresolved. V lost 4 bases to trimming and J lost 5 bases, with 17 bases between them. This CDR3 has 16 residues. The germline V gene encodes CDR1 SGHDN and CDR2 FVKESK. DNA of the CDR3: TGTGCCAGCAGCCGCGCCACGGGTTACAAGAATGAAAAACTGTTTTTT. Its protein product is CASSRATGYKNEKLFF. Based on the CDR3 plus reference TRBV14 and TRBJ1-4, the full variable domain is EAGVTQFPSHSVIEKGQTVTLRCDPISGHDNLYWYRRVMGKEIKFLLHFVKESKQDESGMPNNRFLAERTGGTYSTLKVQPAELEDSGVYFCASSRATGYKNEKLFFGSGTQLSVL.

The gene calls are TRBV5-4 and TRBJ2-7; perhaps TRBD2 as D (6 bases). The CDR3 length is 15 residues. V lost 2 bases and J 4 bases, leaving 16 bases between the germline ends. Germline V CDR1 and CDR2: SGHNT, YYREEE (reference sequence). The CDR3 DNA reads TGTGCCAGCAGCTTCGGGGGAATAGGGCCTTACGAGCAGTACTTC. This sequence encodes CASSFGGIGPYEQYF.

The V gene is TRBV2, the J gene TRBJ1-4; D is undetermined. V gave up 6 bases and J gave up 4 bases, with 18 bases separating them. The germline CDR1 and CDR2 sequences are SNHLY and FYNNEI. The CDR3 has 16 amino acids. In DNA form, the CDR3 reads TGTGCCAGCAGGGAGGGCGGGAGGCGCATTAATGAAAAACTGTTTTTT. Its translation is CASREGGRRINEKLFF. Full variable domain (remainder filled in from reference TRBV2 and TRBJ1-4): EPEVTQTPSHQVTQMGQEVILRCVPISNHLYFYWYRQILGQKVEFLVSFYNNEISEKSEIFDDQFSVERPDGSNFTLKIRSTKLEDSAMYFCASREGGRRINEKLFFGSGTQLSVL.

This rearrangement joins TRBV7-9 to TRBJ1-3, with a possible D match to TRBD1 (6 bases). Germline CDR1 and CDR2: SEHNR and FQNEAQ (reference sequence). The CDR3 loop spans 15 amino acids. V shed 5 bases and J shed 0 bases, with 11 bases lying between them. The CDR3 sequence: CASSRQAYSGNTIYF. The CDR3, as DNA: TGTGCCAGCAGCCGACAGGCCTACTCTGGAAACACCATATATTTT. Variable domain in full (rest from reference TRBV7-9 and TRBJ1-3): DTGVSQNPRHKITKRGQNVTFRCDPISEHNRLYWYRQTLGQGPEFLTYFQNEAQLEKSRLLSDRFSAERPKGSFSTLEIQRTEQGDSAMYLCASSRQAYSGNTIYFGEGSWLTVV.

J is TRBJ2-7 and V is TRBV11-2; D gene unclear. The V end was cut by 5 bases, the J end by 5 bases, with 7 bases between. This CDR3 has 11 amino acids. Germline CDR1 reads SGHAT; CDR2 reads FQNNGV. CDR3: CASSVAHEQYF. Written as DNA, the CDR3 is TGTGCCAGCAGCGTGGCCCACGAGCAGTACTTC.

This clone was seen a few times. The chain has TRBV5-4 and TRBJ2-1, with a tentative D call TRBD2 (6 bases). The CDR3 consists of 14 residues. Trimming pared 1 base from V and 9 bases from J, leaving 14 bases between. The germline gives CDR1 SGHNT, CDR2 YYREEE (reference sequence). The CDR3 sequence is CASSLTGRTGEQFF. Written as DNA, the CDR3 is TGTGCCAGCAGCTTGACGGGGAGGACCGGTGAGCAGTTCTTC.

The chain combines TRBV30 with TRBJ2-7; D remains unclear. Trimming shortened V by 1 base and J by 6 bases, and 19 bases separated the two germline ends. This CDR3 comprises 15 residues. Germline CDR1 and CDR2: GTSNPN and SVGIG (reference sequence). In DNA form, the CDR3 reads TGTGCCTGGAGTGAACTGGTCCGAATCCCTTCCGAGCAGTACTTC. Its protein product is CAWSELVRIPSEQYF.

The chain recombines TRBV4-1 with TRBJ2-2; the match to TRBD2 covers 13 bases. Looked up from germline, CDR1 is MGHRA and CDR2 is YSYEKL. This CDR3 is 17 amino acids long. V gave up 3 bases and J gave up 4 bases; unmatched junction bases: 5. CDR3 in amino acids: CASSHGTSGEGTGELFF. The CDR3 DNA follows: TGCGCCAGCAGCCACGGGACTAGCGGGGAAGGCACCGGGGAGCTGTTTTTT.

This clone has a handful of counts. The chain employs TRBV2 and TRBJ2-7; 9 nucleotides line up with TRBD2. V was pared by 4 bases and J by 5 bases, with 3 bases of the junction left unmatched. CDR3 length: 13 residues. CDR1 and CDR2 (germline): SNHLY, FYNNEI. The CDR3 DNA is TGTGCCAGCAGTGCTAGCGGGATGCACGAGCAGTACTTC. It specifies CASSASGMHEQYF.

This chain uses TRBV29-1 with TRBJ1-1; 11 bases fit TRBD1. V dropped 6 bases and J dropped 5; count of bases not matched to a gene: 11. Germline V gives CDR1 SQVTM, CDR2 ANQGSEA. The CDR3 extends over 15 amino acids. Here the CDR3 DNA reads TGCAGCGTAGGGGGGACAGGGGGTAGAAGGACTGAAGCTTTCTTT. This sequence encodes CSVGGTGGRRTEAFF.

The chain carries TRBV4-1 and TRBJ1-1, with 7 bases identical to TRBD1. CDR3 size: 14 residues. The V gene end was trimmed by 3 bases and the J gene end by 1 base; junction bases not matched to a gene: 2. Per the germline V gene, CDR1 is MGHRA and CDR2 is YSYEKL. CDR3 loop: CASSQTGPNTEAFF. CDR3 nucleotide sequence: TGCGCCAGCAGCCAGACAGGGCCGAACACTGAAGCTTTCTTT.